This TCR beta chain was found in a study of cytomegalovirus exposure and HLA in healthy donors. The study ran its PCR with 60 Vbeta and 13 Jbeta primers. Data came from immunoSEQ multiplex PCR; TCRdb stores just in-frame clones and leaves some out. The sample holds about 180,000 clones, more than 75% seen once. Trimming took 7 bases from V and 2 from J; bases not matched to a gene: 5. Germline V gene sequence: CDR1 MNHEY, CDR2 SVGAGI. The CDR3 totals 14 residues. The chain employs TRBV6-5 and TRBJ2-1; 7 nucleotides agree with TRBD1. Sequencing was performed on PBMCs. The sequence came from a woman aged 25 to 39 in good health and CMV-seropositive. Written as DNA, the CDR3 is TGTGCCAGCACACGGGGACAGCCCTACAATGAGCAGTTCTTC. It codes for CASTRGQPYNEQFF.